These 5 T cell receptor beta chains were all obtained from the same sample, sequenced in a study of blood T cell repertoires in COVID-19. Here immunoSEQ multiplex PCR was the method, and the copy in TCRdb shows in-frame clones only, minus some. The data contain 200,000 to 250,000 clones, approximately 83% of them singletons. Sequencing used PBMCs or T cells enriched from blood (not recorded which). The receptors here all came from a woman aged 40 to 55 with acute COVID-19.

The chain links TRBV28 to TRBJ1-5; possibly TRBD1 for D (6 bases). The germline V and J ends were trimmed by 3 bases and 3 bases, with 12 bases remaining between them. Germline V CDR1 and CDR2: MDHEN, SYDVKM. The CDR3 has 15 residues. For the CDR3, the DNA is TGTGCCAGCAGTTTTATAGGGGGTTACAATCAGCCCCAGCATTTT. Encoded protein: CASSFIGGYNQPQHF.

The rearrangement uses TRBV10-2 and TRBJ1-5, with D unclear. Trimming cost V 4 bases and J 0 bases, with 7 bases left between them. This CDR3 spans 14 amino acids. Germline CDR1 and CDR2: WSHSY and SAAADI. The CDR3 region is CASSASDSNQPQHF. For the CDR3, the DNA is TGCGCCAGCAGTGCCAGCGATAGCAATCAGCCCCAGCATTTT.

This sequence joins TRBV27 and TRBJ2-7; 7 nucleotides align to TRBD2. This CDR3 has 14 residues. The V segment lost 5 bases and the J segment 2 bases; nucleotides outside the gene matches: 6. Germline V gene sequence: CDR1 MNHEY, CDR2 SMNVEV (reference sequence). The CDR3 is CASSPGGIPYEQYF. The CDR3 DNA reads as TGTGCCAGCAGTCCGGGGGGAATTCCCTACGAGCAGTACTTC.

This chain joins TRBV3-1 (or the pseudogene TRBV3-2) and TRBJ1-5; D remains ambiguous. Germline V CDR1 and CDR2: LGHDT, YNNKEL (reference sequence). Trimming took off 0 bases at V and 4 bases at J, with 4 bases between the two ends. The CDR3 is made up of 13 amino acids. The CDR3 coding sequence is TGTGCCAGCAGCCAAGACCCAAATCAGCCCCAGCATTTT. This sequence encodes CASSQDPNQPQHF.

The V call is TRBV2, the J call TRBJ2-7, with 10 bases lining up with TRBD1. Unmatched junction bases numbered 7, after V lost 6 bases and J lost 2 bases. Per germline, CDR1 SNHLY and CDR2 FYNNEI. This CDR3 contains 15 residues. CDR3 amino acids: CASRLWTGGTYEQYF. As DNA, the CDR3 is TGTGCCAGCAGACTTTGGACAGGGGGGACCTACGAGCAGTACTTC.